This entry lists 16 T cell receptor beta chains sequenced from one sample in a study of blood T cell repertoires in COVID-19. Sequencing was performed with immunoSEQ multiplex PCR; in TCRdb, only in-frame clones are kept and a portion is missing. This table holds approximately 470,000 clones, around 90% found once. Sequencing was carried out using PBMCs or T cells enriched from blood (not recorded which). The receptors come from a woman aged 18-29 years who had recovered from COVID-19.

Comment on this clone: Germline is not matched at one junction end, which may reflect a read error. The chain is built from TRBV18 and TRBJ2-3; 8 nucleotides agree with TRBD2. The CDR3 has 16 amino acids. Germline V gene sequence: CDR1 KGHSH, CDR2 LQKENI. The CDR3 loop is CASSPQTLAEGDTQYF. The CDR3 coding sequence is TGTGCCAGCTCCCCACAAACACTAGCGGAGGGGGATACGCAGTATTTT.

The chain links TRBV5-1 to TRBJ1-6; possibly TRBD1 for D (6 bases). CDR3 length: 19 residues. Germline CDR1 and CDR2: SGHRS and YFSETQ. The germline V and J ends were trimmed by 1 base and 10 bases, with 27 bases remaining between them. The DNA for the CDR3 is TGCGCCAGCAGCTTGAGTGCCTCAGGGAAAGGAGAAGGACAGTCACCCCTCCACTTT. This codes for CASSLSASGKGEGQSPLHF.

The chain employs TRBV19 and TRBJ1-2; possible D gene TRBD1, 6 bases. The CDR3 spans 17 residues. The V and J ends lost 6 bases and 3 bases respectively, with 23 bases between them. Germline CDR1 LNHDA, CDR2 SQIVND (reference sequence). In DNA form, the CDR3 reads TGTGCCAGTAGCCTCTCCCTGTCGGCCAGGGGAGACTATGGCTACACCTTC. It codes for CASSLSLSARGDYGYTF.

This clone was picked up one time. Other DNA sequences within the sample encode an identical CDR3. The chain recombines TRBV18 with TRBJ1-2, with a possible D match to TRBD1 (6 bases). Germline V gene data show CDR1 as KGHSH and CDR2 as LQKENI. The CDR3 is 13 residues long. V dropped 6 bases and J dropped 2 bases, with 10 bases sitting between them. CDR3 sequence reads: CASSPDRNYGYTF. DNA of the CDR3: TGTGCCAGCTCCCCCGACAGGAACTATGGCTACACCTTC.

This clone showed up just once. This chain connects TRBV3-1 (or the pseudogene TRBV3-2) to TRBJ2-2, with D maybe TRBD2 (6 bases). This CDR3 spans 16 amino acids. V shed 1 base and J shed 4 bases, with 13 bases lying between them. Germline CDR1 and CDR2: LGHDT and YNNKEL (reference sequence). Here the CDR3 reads CASSQALVAVTGELFF. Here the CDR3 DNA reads TGTGCCAGCAGCCAAGCCTTAGTAGCGGTCACCGGGGAGCTGTTTTTT.

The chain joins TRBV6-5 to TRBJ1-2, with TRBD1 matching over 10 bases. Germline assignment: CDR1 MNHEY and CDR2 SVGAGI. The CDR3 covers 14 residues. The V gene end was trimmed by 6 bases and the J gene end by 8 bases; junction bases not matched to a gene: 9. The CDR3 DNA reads TGTGCCAGCAGCCGGGACAGGGGAACAAACGGCTACACCTTC. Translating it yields CASSRDRGTNGYTF.

CDR3 DNA sequence: TGTGCCAGCAGCTTACAGGGGGTGGATGGCTACACCTTC. Amino acid sequence: CASSLQGVDGYTF. The chain is built from TRBV7-2 and TRBJ1-2; 7 bases are a match to TRBD1. The germline V gene has CDR1 SGHTA and CDR2 FQGNSA. The CDR3 is 13 residues long. Losses at the gene ends were 2 bases for V and 6 bases for J; bases not matched to a gene: 3. The complete variable domain, with remaining parts taken from reference TRBV7-2 and TRBJ1-2, reads GAGVSQSPSNKVTEKGKDVELRCDPISGHTALYWYRQSLGQGLEFLIYFQGNSAPDKSGLPSDRFSAERTGGSVSTLTIQRTQQEDSAVYLCASSLQGVDGYTFGSGTRLTVV.

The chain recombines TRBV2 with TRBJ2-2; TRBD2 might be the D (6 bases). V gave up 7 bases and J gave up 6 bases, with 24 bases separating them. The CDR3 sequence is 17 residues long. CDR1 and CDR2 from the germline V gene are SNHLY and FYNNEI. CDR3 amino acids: CASITLSGVRSSGELFF. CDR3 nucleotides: TGTGCCAGCATTACCCTTTCGGGGGTTCGGTCTTCCGGGGAGCTGTTTTTT.

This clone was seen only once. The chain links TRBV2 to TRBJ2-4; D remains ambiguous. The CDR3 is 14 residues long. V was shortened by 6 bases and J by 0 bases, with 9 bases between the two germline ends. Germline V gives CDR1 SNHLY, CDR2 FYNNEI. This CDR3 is CASRQPLAKNIQYF. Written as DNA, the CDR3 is TGTGCCAGCAGACAGCCCCTAGCCAAAAACATTCAGTACTTC. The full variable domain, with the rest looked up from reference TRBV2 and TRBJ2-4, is EPEVTQTPSHQVTQMGQEVILRCVPISNHLYFYWYRQILGQKVEFLVSFYNNEISEKSEIFDDQFSVERPDGSNFTLKIRSTKLEDSAMYFCASRQPLAKNIQYFGAGTRLSVL.

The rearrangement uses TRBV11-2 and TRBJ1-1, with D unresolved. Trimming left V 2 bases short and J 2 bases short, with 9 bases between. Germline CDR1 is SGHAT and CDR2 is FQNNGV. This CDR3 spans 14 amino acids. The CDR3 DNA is TGTGCCAGCAGCTTAAGAGGGCTCAACACTGAAGCTTTCTTT. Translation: CASSLRGLNTEAFF.

Here the CDR3 reads CAWSSRGAGQGVPTEAFF. The CDR3 bases are TGTGCCTGGAGTTCCAGAGGGGCGGGACAGGGGGTCCCCACTGAAGCTTTCTTT. The V gene is TRBV30, the J gene TRBJ1-1; 11 nucleotides align to TRBD1. Germline CDR1 GTSNPN, CDR2 SVGIG (reference sequence). V lost 2 bases and J lost 4; bases outside the gene matches: 15. The CDR3 spans 18 residues.

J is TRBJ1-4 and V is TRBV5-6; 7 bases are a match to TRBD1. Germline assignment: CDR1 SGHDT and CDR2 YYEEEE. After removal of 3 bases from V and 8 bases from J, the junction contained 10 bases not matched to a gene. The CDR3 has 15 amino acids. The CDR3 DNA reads TGTGCCAGCAGCTCCCGGACAGGAGGGGGGGAAAAACTGTTTTTT. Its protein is CASSSRTGGGEKLFF.

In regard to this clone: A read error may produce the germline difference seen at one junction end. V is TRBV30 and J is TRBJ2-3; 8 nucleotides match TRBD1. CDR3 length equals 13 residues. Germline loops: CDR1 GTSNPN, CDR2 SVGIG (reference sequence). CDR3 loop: CAWTLRGQGFLDF. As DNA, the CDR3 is TGTGCCTGGACTTTACGTGGACAGGGTTTTTTGGATTTT. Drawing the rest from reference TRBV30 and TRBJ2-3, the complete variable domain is SQTIHQWPATLVQPVGSPLSLECTVEGTSNPNLYWYRQAAGRGLQLLFYSVGIGQISSEVPQNLSASRPQDRQFILSSKKLLLSDSGFYLCAWTLRGQGFLDFGPGTRLTVL.

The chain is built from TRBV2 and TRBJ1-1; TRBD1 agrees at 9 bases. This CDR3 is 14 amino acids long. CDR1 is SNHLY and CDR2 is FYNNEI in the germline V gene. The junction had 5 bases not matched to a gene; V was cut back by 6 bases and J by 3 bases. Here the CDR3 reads CASSATGGYTEAFF. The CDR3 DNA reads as TGTGCCAGCAGCGCGACAGGGGGGTACACTGAAGCTTTCTTT.

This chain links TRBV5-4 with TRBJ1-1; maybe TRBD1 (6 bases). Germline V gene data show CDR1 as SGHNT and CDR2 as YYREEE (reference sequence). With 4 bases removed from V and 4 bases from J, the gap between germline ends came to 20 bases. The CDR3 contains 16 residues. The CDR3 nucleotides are TGTGCCAGCAGCCCACAGGGTAGAAAGGGCGGCACTGAAGCTTTCTTT. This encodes CASSPQGRKGGTEAFF.

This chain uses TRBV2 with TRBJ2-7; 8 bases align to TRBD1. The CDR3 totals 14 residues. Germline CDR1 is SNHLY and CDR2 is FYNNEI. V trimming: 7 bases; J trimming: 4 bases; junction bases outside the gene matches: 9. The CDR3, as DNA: TGTGCCAGCACTCCGTCGGACAGGGCGTACGAGCAGTACTTC. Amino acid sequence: CASTPSDRAYEQYF.